A selection of T cell receptor beta chains follows, all from one sample in a study of control samples from healthy donors and cancer patients. Using immunoSEQ multiplex PCR, the repertoire was profiled, and TCRdb retains in-frame clones only, with some absent. The sample has 100,000 to 150,000 clones, around nine tenths seen once. The sample consisted of blood. The receptors originated from a man in his forties or fifties in good health. Each CDR3 is given with its conserved first and last residue. The order of the fields is clone size, V gene, J gene, D gene, CDR3 protein, CDR3 DNA. D genes are given only for firm matches. Expanded clones get a size class; other rows say once, few or many, or leave the size out.

>.|TRBV4-1|TRBJ1-1|.
CASSQERGVNTEAFF
TGCGCCAGCAGCCAAGAGAGAGGGGTGAACACTGAAGCTTTCTTT
>.|TRBV19|TRBJ1-5|.
CASSIIRQEDQPQHF
TGTGCCAGTAGTATCATTCGGCAGGAGGACCAGCCCCAGCATTTT
>.|TRBV5-6|TRBJ2-3|.
CASSSRQGYTDTQYF
TGTGCCAGCAGCTCGAGGCAGGGCTACACAGATACGCAGTATTTT
>.|TRBV19|TRBJ1-1|.
CASSILEATEAFF
TGTGCCAGTAGTATATTGGAAGCCACTGAAGCTTTCTTT
>.|TRBV2|TRBJ2-2|TRBD2
CASSALAGTGELFF
TGTGCCAGCAGTGCTCTAGCGGGAACCGGGGAGCTGTTTTTT
>.|TRBV9|TRBJ1-4|TRBD1
CASGSRTGGGEKLFF
TGTGCCAGCGGGAGCCGGACAGGGGGAGGTGAAAAACTGTTTTTT
>.|TRBV5-1|TRBJ2-3|.
CASSLFEGGGDTQYF
TGCGCCAGCAGCCTTTTTGAGGGGGGCGGAGATACGCAGTATTTT
>once|TRBV29-1|TRBJ2-5|TRBD2
CSVGSGGVQETQYF
TGCAGCGTTGGTAGCGGGGGGGTCCAAGAGACCCAGTACTTC
>.|TRBV7-2|TRBJ2-1|TRBD2
CASSSQGTSSGEQFF
TGTGCCAGCAGCTCACAGGGTACATCTAGCGGGGAGCAGTTCTTC
>.|TRBV4-2|TRBJ2-7|TRBD2
CASSHRGDGYYEQYF
TGTGCCAGCAGCCATCGGGGGGACGGCTACTACGAGCAGTACTTC
>.|TRBV3-1/TRBV3-2|TRBJ2-3|.
CASSLPPGTQYF
TGTGCCAGCAGCCTTCCACCAGGTACGCAGTATTTT
>.|TRBV7-8|TRBJ2-1|TRBD2
CASSLGFTSGGNEQFF
TGTGCCAGCAGCTTAGGCTTTACTAGCGGGGGTAATGAGCAGTTCTTC
>.|TRBV9|TRBJ1-1|TRBD1
CASSATGASEAFF
TGTGCCAGCAGCGCGACAGGGGCATCTGAAGCTTTCTTT
>.|TRBV19|TRBJ2-6|.
CASSQLNSGANVLTF
TGTGCCAGTAGTCAACTGAACTCTGGGGCCAACGTCCTGACTTTC
>.|TRBV10-3|TRBJ1-5|TRBD1
CAISGGTGRDQPQHF
TGTGCCATCAGTGGGGGGACAGGGAGGGATCAGCCCCAGCATTTT
>.|TRBV28|TRBJ2-3|TRBD2
CASTVSGGAFTDTQYF
TGTGCCAGCACAGTTAGCGGGGGGGCCTTCACAGATACGCAGTATTTT
>.|TRBV12-3/TRBV12-4|TRBJ1-4|.
CASSWGNEKLFF
TGTGCCAGCAGTTGGGGAAATGAAAAACTGTTTTTT
>.|TRBV7-9|TRBJ1-4|TRBD1
CASSSSRDRGATNEKLFF
TGTGCCAGCAGCTCCAGCCGGGACAGGGGGGCGACTAATGAAAAACTGTTTTTT
>few|TRBV6-4|TRBJ1-6|.
CASSEGSNSPLHF
TGTGCCAGCAGTGAAGGGTCCAATTCACCCCTCCACTTT
>.|TRBV3-1/TRBV3-2|TRBJ2-5|TRBD2
CASSQGSSGGGGRKTQYF
TGTGCCAGCAGCCAAGGATCTAGCGGGGGCGGAGGAAGAAAGACCCAGTACTTC
>.|TRBV29-1|TRBJ2-7|TRBD1
CSVSGQHYEQYF
TGCAGCGTTTCGGGACAGCACTACGAGCAGTACTTC
>.|TRBV29-1|TRBJ2-5|TRBD2
CSAAPSGGIQETQYF
TGCAGCGCCGCCCCTAGCGGGGGGATCCAAGAGACCCAGTACTTC
>few|TRBV25-1|TRBJ2-7|.
CASTSDHSYEQYF
TGTGCCAGCACCTCGGATCACTCCTACGAGCAGTACTTC
>.|TRBV6-6|TRBJ2-5|.
CASSYSLGTSAETQYF
TGTGCCAGCAGTTACTCGTTAGGGACATCTGCCGAGACCCAGTACTTC
>few|TRBV11-2|TRBJ2-1|TRBD2
CASSIAGGTGYNEQFF
TGTGCCAGCAGCATAGCGGGGGGCACCGGATATAATGAGCAGTTCTTC
>.|TRBV13|TRBJ2-2|.
CASSLTGELFF
TGTGCCAGCAGCTTAACCGGGGAGCTGTTTTTT
>.|TRBV5-1|TRBJ1-1|TRBD1
CASSFSSRGQVNTEAFF
TGCGCCAGCAGCTTCTCTTCCCGAGGACAGGTGAACACTGAAGCTTTCTTT
>.|TRBV19|TRBJ1-1|.
CASSIGPAGAFF
TGTGCCAGTAGTATCGGGCCTGCGGGGGCTTTCTTT
>.|TRBV29-1|TRBJ1-1|TRBD1
CSVESGGMNTEAFF
TGCAGCGTTGAATCAGGGGGAATGAACACTGAAGCTTTCTTT
>.|TRBV9|TRBJ2-1|.
CASSLRPSGNEQFF
TGTGCCAGCAGCTTAAGGCCCTCGGGCAATGAGCAGTTCTTC
>.|TRBV9|TRBJ1-2|.
CASSVALGGWDGYTF
TGTGCCAGCAGCGTAGCTCTCGGGGGATGGGATGGCTACACCTTC
>.|TRBV27|TRBJ2-7|.
CARALGRISYEQYF
TGTGCCAGGGCGCTGGGACGGATCTCCTACGAGCAGTACTTC
>.|TRBV7-9|TRBJ2-4|.
CASSFSRDLNIQYF
TGTGCCAGCAGCTTCTCACGGGACTTAAACATTCAGTACTTC
>.|TRBV7-2|TRBJ1-5|.
CASSSGIPNQPQHF
TGTGCCAGCAGCTCAGGGATTCCCAATCAGCCCCAGCATTTT
>.|TRBV7-2|TRBJ2-3|.
CASSLKRRTDTQYF
TGTGCCAGCAGCTTAAAGCGGCGCACAGATACGCAGTATTTT
>.|TRBV27|TRBJ1-2|TRBD1
CASSDRGSYGYTF
TGTGCCAGCTCCGACAGGGGATCCTATGGCTACACCTTC
>.|TRBV7-9|TRBJ1-2|TRBD1
CASSIHRGQPYGYTF
TGTGCCAGCAGCATACACAGGGGCCAACCTTATGGCTACACCTTC